A selection of T cell receptor beta chains follows, all from one sample in a study of cytomegalovirus exposure and HLA in healthy donors. Data came from immunoSEQ multiplex PCR; TCRdb stores just in-frame clones and leaves some out. The sample has approximately 140,000 clones; more than 60% are singletons. The sample taken for sequencing was PBMCs. These TCRs come from a woman between 45 and 60 years old in good health and CMV-seropositive. Each CDR3 is given with its conserved first and last residue. The order of the fields is V gene, D gene, CDR3 length, CDR3 protein. D genes are given only for firm matches.

TRBV2 NA 15 CATNRRGPTYNEQFF
TRBV10-3 NA 13 CAITQGLSYEQYF
TRBV7-3 TRBD1 13 CASSSGQGTEAFF
TRBV25-1 NA 11 CASSDWGREYF
TRBV11-2 NA 15 CASNPSTGKGDGYTF
TRBV28 NA 14 CASSWRGTGNTIYF
TRBV2 TRBD1 15 CASSEGGTGGTEAFF
TRBV6-5 TRBD1 15 CASSRPGQGSYGYTF
TRBV6-1 NA 13 CASSGRGQETQYF
TRBV9 NA 15 CASSPRAGVGAEAFF
TRBV10-3 TRBD2 17 CAISGLAGFRSYNEQFF
TRBV10-3 TRBD1 15 CAIRDPGQGTDTQYF
TRBV4-3 NA 16 CASSQGDGTPTHGYTF
TRBV10-2 NA 13 CASRATGNEKLFF
TRBV6-1 NA 13 CASTDGESQPQHF
TRBV6-5 TRBD1 12 CASSYRQGLAFF
TRBV27 NA 14 CASSLHGENSPLHF
TRBV5-4 TRBD1 15 CASSPGQDETDTQYF
TRBV18 TRBD1 18 CASSYGQVTNSGANVLTF
TRBV7-3 TRBD1 13 CASSLRQGTEAFF
TRBV9 NA 14 CASSERGGNTEAFF
TRBV10-3 TRBD2 14 CAISATSGLYEQYF
TRBV6-5 TRBD1 14 CASSRQGVNEKLFF
TRBV11-2 TRBD2 18 CASSSQPGLGQAPGTQYF
TRBV9 TRBD1 19 CASSVRPSGTGGDGTEAFF
TRBV14 NA 13 CASSQGGTSAAFF
TRBV6-1 NA 16 CASSEGRQINTGELFF
TRBV2 NA 12 CASSERGNGYTF
TRBV27 TRBD2 15 CASSPQGGGPDTQYF
TRBV7-4 NA 12 CASSPSRYEQYF
TRBV29-1 NA 15 CSVGGDHSRGNTIYF
TRBV7-2 TRBD1 16 CASSERDRGGASGAFF
TRBV13 NA 11 CASSSSRGAFF
TRBV7-2 TRBD1 14 CASSHPGQDTPLHF
TRBV20-1 NA 11 CSAEEVYEQYF
TRBV5-1 TRBD2 14 CASRPGGAGDTQYF
TRBV4-1 TRBD1 15 CASSLTTGANTEAFF
TRBV6-6 NA 14 CATTPDPGPYEQYF
TRBV6-1 NA 15 CASSEGVGGPYEQYF
TRBV7-2 NA 15 CASSPRSLGADTQYF
TRBV11-2 TRBD2 14 CASRRGAGYNEQFF
TRBV7-8 TRBD1 14 CASSLGTGTYEQYF
TRBV5-1 TRBD1 14 CASSFGTGIHEQYF
TRBV5-4 NA 13 CASSLYSNYGYTF
TRBV18 NA 13 CASSPAAAYEQYF
TRBV12-5 NA 15 CASGSDSSGANVLTF
TRBV28 NA 12 CASSSRGYGYTF
TRBV5-1 TRBD2 16 CASSFTRGVYQETQYF
TRBV15 NA 13 CATSRDRPNEQFF
TRBV11-3 TRBD2 15 CASSDRTSGRDEQYF
TRBV29-1 NA 18 CSHTPPMRCGKWNEKLFF
TRBV2 NA 14 CASSGASIQETQYF
TRBV5-1 TRBD1 14 CASSPGTGTYEQYF
TRBV27 TRBD1 15 CASSSGQGEPTEAFF
TRBV6-1 NA 13 CASSEAGASGYTF
TRBV6-1 TRBD1 14 CASSEEGAGYEQYF
TRBV11-3 TRBD2 17 CASSLWTSGGASDTQYF